The 26 T cell receptor beta chains listed next were all sequenced from one sample in a study of Tregs in tolerant kidney transplant recipients. The protocol was immunoSEQ multiplex PCR, while the TCRdb copy is restricted to in-frame clones and leaves out a portion. The sample gives some 65,000 clones, roughly 84% of which show up once; about 4.5% is in the top ten. The sample consisted of CD4+ T cells from blood. The receptor set was obtained from a human donor in good health.

This clone appeared a single time. V is TRBV30 and J is TRBJ1-4; unclear D gene. CDR3 length: 11 amino acids. Germline V gives CDR1 GTSNPN, CDR2 SVGIG (reference sequence). V gave up 2 bases and J gave up 5 bases, with 3 bases separating them. The CDR3 loop is CAWSPNEKLFF. The CDR3 nucleotides read TGTGCCTGGAGTCCCAATGAAAAACTGTTTTTT.

This sequence joins TRBV5-6 and TRBJ2-5; the D gene is possibly TRBD1 (7 bases). Trimming took 4 bases from V and 3 from J, leaving 10 bases between them. Germline loops: CDR1 SGHDT, CDR2 YYEEEE. The CDR3 consists of 13 residues. Here the CDR3 DNA reads TGTGCCAGCAGCGCGGGGACAGAAGAGACCCAGTACTTC. Its translation: CASSAGTEETQYF.

The CDR3 here is CASSLERQSLGEQYF. The CDR3 DNA reads TGTGCCAGCAGCTTGGAGAGACAGTCTTTGGGAGAGCAGTACTTC. This sequence joins TRBV5-4 and TRBJ2-7; tentatively, D is TRBD1 (5 bases). The CDR3 runs to 15 residues. The ends were cut back, 0 bases at V and 7 bases at J, with 17 bases in the middle. Germline lookup yields CDR1 SGHNT and CDR2 YYREEE (reference sequence).

Concerning this clone: Within the sample, other DNA sequences also encode this same CDR3. The V and J genes are TRBV18 and TRBJ2-3; no reliable D call. V shed 2 bases and J shed 0 bases, with 6 bases lying between them. The V gene's germline CDR1 is KGHSH and CDR2 LQKENI. The CDR3 is 14 residues long. CDR3 region: CASSPSASTDTQYF. The CDR3 DNA follows: TGTGCCAGCTCACCATCAGCTAGCACAGATACGCAGTATTTT. The full variable domain, with the rest looked up from reference TRBV18 and TRBJ2-3, is NAGVMQNPRHLVRRRGQEARLRCSPMKGHSHVYWYRQLPEEGLKFMVYLQKENIIDESGMPKERFSAEFPKEGPSILRIQQVVRGDSAAYFCASSPSASTDTQYFGPGTRLTVL.

The chain employs TRBV7-2 and TRBJ1-1; D ambiguous. Germline V gives CDR1 SGHTA, CDR2 FQGNSA. CDR3 length: 15 amino acids. V lost 5 bases to trimming and J lost 9 bases, with 22 bases between them. The CDR3 DNA sequence: TGTGCCAGCAGCCCCGCTCTAACTTACACGCTAAAAGCTTTCTTT. Its translation: CASSPALTYTLKAFF.

The chain is built from TRBV7-2 and TRBJ2-1; no clear D gene. Looked up from germline, CDR1 is SGHTA and CDR2 is FQGNSA. This CDR3 has 14 residues. Trimming cost V 1 base and J 3 bases, with 7 bases left between them. The CDR3 DNA reads TGTGCCAGCAGCTTAGGGGCCGGCTACAATGAGCAGTTCTTC. It codes for CASSLGAGYNEQFF.

The chain carries TRBV4-1 and TRBJ1-6, with D hard to call. Germline V lookup: CDR1 MGHRA, CDR2 YSYEKL. With 1 base removed from V and 16 bases from J, the gap between germline ends came to 23 bases. The CDR3 contains 16 residues. The CDR3 DNA reads as TGCGCCAGCAGCCAAGGAGGACCCCCGGCTCCATTCCGGCTCCACTTT. Translated, it gives CASSQGGPPAPFRLHF.

This chain uses TRBV5-8 with TRBJ1-5; unclear D gene. V lost 0 bases and J lost 4, with 5 bases in between. The CDR3 length is 13 residues. Germline V gene sequence: CDR1 SGHTS, CDR2 YDEGEE. CDR3 in amino acids: CASSLELNQPQHF. In nucleotides, the CDR3 is TGTGCCAGCAGCTTGGAGCTGAATCAGCCCCAGCATTTT.

The V gene is TRBV2, the J gene TRBJ1-3; D is unclear. Trimming removed 2 bases from V and 0 bases from J, with 11 bases in between. Per the germline V gene, CDR1 is SNHLY and CDR2 is FYNNEI. The CDR3 contains 16 residues. The CDR3 sequence is CASSETVSSSGNTIYF. As DNA, the CDR3 is TGTGCCAGCAGTGAAACAGTCAGTTCCTCTGGAAACACCATATATTTT.

This clone appeared a single time. The V gene is TRBV5-6, the J gene TRBJ1-5; the match to TRBD1 covers 7 bases. The CDR3 totals 14 residues. The V gene's germline CDR1 is SGHDT and CDR2 YYEEEE. Unmatched junction bases numbered 6, after V lost 4 bases and J lost 5 bases. Written as DNA, the CDR3 is TGTGCCAGCAGCCACCGGGACAGCTATCAGCCCCAGCATTTT. Translation gives CASSHRDSYQPQHF.

The rearrangement uses TRBV15 and TRBJ1-2; D not certain. CDR3 size: 15 residues. Germline values: CDR1 LNHNV, CDR2 YYDKDF (reference sequence). Trimming pared 0 bases from V and 4 bases from J, leaving 12 bases between. The CDR3 protein is CATSRDVEASYGYTF. The CDR3 coding sequence is TGTGCCACCAGCAGAGATGTGGAGGCTTCCTATGGCTACACCTTC.

This chain uses TRBV9 with TRBJ2-5, with no clear D. The CDR3 totals 14 residues. Trimming took off 1 base at V and 1 base at J, with 8 bases between the two ends. Germline V gene data show CDR1 as SGDLS and CDR2 as YYNGEE. DNA for the CDR3: TGTGCCAGCAGCGTAAAGCCTACCCAAGAGACCCAGTACTTC. This encodes CASSVKPTQETQYF. Using reference TRBV9 and TRBJ2-5 for the parts outside the CDR3, the full variable domain is DSGVTQTPKHLITATGQRVTLRCSPRSGDLSVYWYQQSLDQGLQFLIQYYNGEERAKGNILERFSAQQFPDLHSELNLSSLELGDSALYFCASSVKPTQETQYFGPGTRLLVL.

The genes are TRBV11-3 and TRBJ2-1; D is perhaps TRBD1 (6 bases). The CDR3 extends over 15 amino acids. The V end was cut by 5 bases, the J end by 4 bases, with 15 bases between. Germline CDR1 SGHNT, CDR2 YENEEA. CDR3 sequence: CASSPGGGAYNEQFF. CDR3 nucleotides: TGTGCCAGCAGCCCGGGTGGGGGCGCTTACAATGAGCAGTTCTTC.

The rearrangement uses TRBV11-3 and TRBJ1-3, with D hard to call. The CDR3 has 15 amino acids. Germline CDR1 and CDR2: SGHNT and YENEEA. Trimming removed 0 bases from V and 5 bases from J, with 11 bases in between. The CDR3 sequence: CASSLEFGERNTIYF. The CDR3 DNA is TGTGCCAGCAGCTTAGAATTCGGGGAGAGAAACACCATATATTTT.

V usage is TRBV7-9 and J usage is TRBJ2-1; 7 bases agree with TRBD2. This CDR3 region has 16 residues. Germline assignment: CDR1 SEHNR and CDR2 FQNEAQ (reference sequence). The trim removed 5 bases at V and 2 bases at J, leaving 9 bases unmatched. The CDR3 DNA reads TGTGCCAGCAGCCCGTTTGCGGGAGTCACCTACAATGAGCAGTTCTTC. Protein product: CASSPFAGVTYNEQFF.

J is TRBJ2-1 and V is TRBV19; the match to TRBD2 covers 13 bases. The CDR3 is made up of 17 amino acids. The V and J ends lost 4 bases and 3 bases, in that order; junction bases with no gene match: 6. Per germline, CDR1 LNHDA and CDR2 SQIVND (reference sequence). For the CDR3, the DNA is TGTGCCAGTAGTACGGCAGGACTAGCGGGAGTCTACAATGAGCAGTTCTTC. This encodes CASSTAGLAGVYNEQFF. The whole variable domain, filled in from reference TRBV19 and TRBJ2-1, reads DGGITQSPKYLFRKEGQNVTLSCEQNLNHDAMYWYRQDPGQGLRLIYYSQIVNDFQKGDIAEGYSVSREKKESFPLTVTSAQKNPTAFYLCASSTAGLAGVYNEQFFGPGTRLTVL.

The chain carries TRBV30 and TRBJ1-1; D possibly corresponds to TRBD1 (6 bases). The CDR3 length is 14 residues. The V and J ends lost 5 bases and 1 base respectively, with 14 bases between them. Germline values: CDR1 GTSNPN, CDR2 SVGIG (reference sequence). In nucleotides, the CDR3 is TGTGCCTGGGGTTTACAGGGTCGGAACACTGAAGCTTTCTTT. It translates to CAWGLQGRNTEAFF.

This clone was detected ten times or more. This chain links TRBV2 with TRBJ2-5, with 11 bases identical to TRBD2. J was trimmed by 2 bases and V by 0 bases; bases with no gene match: 8. There are 18 residues in the CDR3. Germline CDR1 is SNHLY and CDR2 is FYNNEI. The CDR3: CASSEAWLAGGHQETQYF. The CDR3 coding sequence is TGTGCCAGCAGTGAAGCGTGGCTAGCGGGGGGCCATCAAGAGACCCAGTACTTC.

This clone has just one count. CDR3 nucleotides: TGCGCCAGCAGCTTGGCGGTGGGATCACGCTACGAGCAGTACTTC. This translates into CASSLAVGSRYEQYF. The V call is TRBV5-1, the J call TRBJ2-7; D is ambiguous. From germline, CDR1 is SGHRS and CDR2 YFSETQ. This CDR3 region has 15 residues. The ends were cut back, 0 bases at V and 3 bases at J, with 13 bases in the middle. Supplemented by reference TRBV5-1 and TRBJ2-7, the full variable domain reads KAGVTQTPRYLIKTRGQQVTLSCSPISGHRSVSWYQQTPGQGLQFLFEYFSETQRNKGNFPGRFSGRQFSNSRSEMNVSTLELGDSALYLCASSLAVGSRYEQYFGPGTRLTVT.

By sample share, this clone is medium-sized. This chain connects TRBV29-1 to TRBJ2-3, with D possibly TRBD1 on 6 matching bases. Germline CDR1 reads SQVTM; CDR2 reads ANQGSEA. This CDR3 is 14 amino acids long. The V gene lost 5 bases and the J gene lost 2 bases, with 14 bases spanning the gap. This CDR3 is CSVNPDSSTDTQYF. The CDR3 DNA sequence: TGCAGCGTTAACCCGGACAGTTCCACAGATACGCAGTATTTT.

The CDR3 here is CASSQNYAGELFF. The CDR3 DNA follows: TGTGCCAGCAGCCAAAATTACGCCGGGGAGCTGTTTTTT. The chain carries TRBV7-3 and TRBJ2-2; D unresolved. The CDR3 runs to 13 residues. The germline CDR1 and CDR2 sequences are SGHTA and FQGTGA. The V gene lost 5 bases and the J gene lost 6 bases, with 10 bases spanning the gap.

The chain joins TRBV19 to TRBJ2-3; 8 positions match TRBD2. Germline-derived CDR1 and CDR2 are LNHDA and SQIVND (reference sequence). There are 13 residues in the CDR3. Losses at the gene ends were 7 bases for V and 5 bases for J; bases not matched to a gene: 5. In nucleotides, the CDR3 is TGTGCCAGTACTTTGGCGGGAGGAGATACGCAGTATTTT. Its protein product is CASTLAGGDTQYF.

This clone was detected only once. This chain uses TRBV10-3 with TRBJ1-1, with a weak D call TRBD1 (6 bases). Germline V gives CDR1 ENHRY, CDR2 SYGVKD. The CDR3 runs 15 residues. Trimming stripped 5 bases from V and 0 bases from J, with 13 bases between. CDR3 residues: CAISTGIGMNTEAFF. In nucleotides, the CDR3 is TGTGCCATCAGTACAGGGATAGGCATGAACACTGAAGCTTTCTTT.

The J gene is TRBJ2-7, the V gene TRBV28; D unclear. Germline V gene lookup returns CDR1 MDHEN and CDR2 SYDVKM. The CDR3 is made up of 13 amino acids. V was pared by 2 bases and J by 2 bases, with 7 bases between. The CDR3 reads CASSLSSAYEQYF. CDR3 bases: TGTGCCAGCAGTTTAAGCAGTGCCTACGAGCAGTACTTC.

This clone was recorded only once. The chain links TRBV4-3 to TRBJ2-5; tentatively, D is TRBD2 (7 bases). The CDR3 is 16 residues long. CDR1 and CDR2 (germline): LGHNA, YSLEER. Trimming removed 0 bases from V and 5 bases from J, with 16 bases in between. Here the CDR3 DNA reads TGCGCCAGCAGCCAAGATTGGAGGGGGGGCTTTGAGACCCAGTACTTC. Its protein is CASSQDWRGGFETQYF.

This chain links TRBV6-5 with TRBJ1-1; no clear D. Germline CDR1 MNHEY, CDR2 SVGAGI. The CDR3 is made up of 14 amino acids. V was shortened by 7 bases and J by 7 bases, with 19 bases between the two germline ends. This chain's CDR3 is CASIRSLDEGEAFF. The DNA of the CDR3 is TGTGCCAGCATAAGGTCCCTTGATGAGGGTGAAGCTTTCTTT.